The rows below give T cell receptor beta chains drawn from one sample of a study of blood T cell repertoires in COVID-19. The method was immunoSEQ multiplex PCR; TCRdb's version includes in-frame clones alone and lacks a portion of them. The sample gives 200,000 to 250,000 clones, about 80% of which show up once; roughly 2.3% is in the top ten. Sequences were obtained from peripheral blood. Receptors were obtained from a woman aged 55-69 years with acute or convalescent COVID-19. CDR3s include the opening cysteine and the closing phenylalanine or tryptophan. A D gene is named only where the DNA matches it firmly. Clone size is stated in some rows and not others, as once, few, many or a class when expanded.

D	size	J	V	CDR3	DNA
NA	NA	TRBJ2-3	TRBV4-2	CASSSFLGTNTDTQYF	TGTGCCAGCAGCTCCTTCCTGGGGACAAACACAGATACGCAGTATTTT
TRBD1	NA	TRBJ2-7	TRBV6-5	CASSLAGTGRLEQYF	TGTGCCAGCAGCCTCGCCGGGACAGGGCGCCTCGAGCAGTACTTC
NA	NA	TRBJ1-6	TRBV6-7	CASSLEDSDNSPLHF	TGTGCCAGCAGCCTAGAGGACAGTGATAATTCACCCCTCCACTTT
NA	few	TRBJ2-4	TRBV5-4	CASSPGGENIQYF	TGTGCCAGCAGCCCCGGGGGAGAAAACATTCAGTACTTC
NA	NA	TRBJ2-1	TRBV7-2	CASSLGGIYNEQFF	TGTGCCAGCAGCTTAGGCGGAATCTACAATGAGCAGTTCTTC
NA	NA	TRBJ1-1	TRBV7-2	CASSVGYGAEAFF	TGTGCCAGCAGCGTAGGGTACGGGGCTGAAGCTTTCTTT
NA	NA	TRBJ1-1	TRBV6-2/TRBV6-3	CASSRGHGTTNTEAFF	TGTGCCAGCAGTCGCGGTCACGGGACAACGAACACTGAAGCTTTCTTT
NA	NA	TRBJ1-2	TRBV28	CASSYGTTNYGYTF	TGTGCCAGCAGTTATGGGACAACTAACTATGGCTACACCTTC
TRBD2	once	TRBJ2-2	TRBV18	CASSPTRTSFGELFF	TGTGCCAGCTCCCCGACTCGGACTAGCTTCGGGGAGCTGTTTTTT
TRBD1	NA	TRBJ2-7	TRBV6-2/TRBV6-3	CASSWDSQGVYEQYF	TGTGCCAGCAGTTGGGACAGCCAAGGCGTCTACGAGCAGTACTTC
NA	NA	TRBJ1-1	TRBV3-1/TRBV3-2	CASSFKMNTEAFF	TGTGCCAGCAGCTTTAAAATGAACACTGAAGCTTTCTTT
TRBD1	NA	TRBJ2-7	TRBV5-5	CASSPNRGHLYEQYF	TGTGCCAGCAGCCCGAACAGGGGCCACCTCTACGAGCAGTACTTC
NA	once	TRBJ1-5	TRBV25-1	CASSDRGGNQPQHF	TGTGCCAGCAGTGACCGGGGGGGCAATCAGCCCCAGCATTTT
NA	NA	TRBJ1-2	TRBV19	CASGDRNYGYTF	TGTGCCAGTGGCGACAGGAACTATGGCTACACCTTC
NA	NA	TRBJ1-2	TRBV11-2	CASSLITGVKYGYTF	TGTGCCAGCAGCTTAATAACGGGGGTGAAGTATGGCTACACCTTC
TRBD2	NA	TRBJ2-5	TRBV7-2	CASSLVLAGGTGTQYF	TGTGCCAGCAGCTTAGTTCTAGCGGGGGGGACCGGGACCCAGTACTTC
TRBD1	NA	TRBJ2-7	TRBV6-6	CASSRDRDREQYF	TGTGCCAGCAGCCGTGACAGGGATCGGGAGCAGTACTTC
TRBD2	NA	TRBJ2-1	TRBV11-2	CASSLVRRGGLNEQFF	TGTGCCAGCAGCTTAGTCCGGCGGGGGGGCCTTAATGAGCAGTTCTTC
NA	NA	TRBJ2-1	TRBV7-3	CASSPFLGGEQFF	TGTGCCAGCAGCCCATTTCTGGGGGGTGAGCAGTTCTTC
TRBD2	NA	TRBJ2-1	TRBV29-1	CSVESVAGSLNEQFF	TGCAGCGTTGAGTCGGTAGCGGGGTCTTTGAATGAGCAGTTCTTC
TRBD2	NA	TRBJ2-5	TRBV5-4	CASSYGTSDWETQYF	TGTGCCAGCAGCTACGGGACTAGCGATTGGGAGACCCAGTACTTC
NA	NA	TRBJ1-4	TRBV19	CASSRSGSGGEKLFF	TGTGCCAGTAGCAGATCAGGGTCGGGAGGGGAAAAACTGTTTTTT
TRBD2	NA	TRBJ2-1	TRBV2	CASSAPISLAGGRSEQFF	TGTGCCAGCAGTGCCCCAATTTCACTAGCGGGGGGGCGTAGTGAGCAGTTCTTC
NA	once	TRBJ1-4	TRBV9	CASSVGAGSNEKLFF	TGTGCCAGCAGCGTAGGTGCAGGATCTAATGAAAAACTGTTTTTT
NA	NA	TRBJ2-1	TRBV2	CASSEAGSSYNEQFF	TGTGCCAGCAGTGAAGCGGGGAGTAGCTACAATGAGCAGTTCTTC
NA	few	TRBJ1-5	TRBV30	CAWSVGGPQPQHF	TGTGCCTGGAGTGTGGGGGGGCCTCAGCCCCAGCATTTT
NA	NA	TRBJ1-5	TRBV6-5	CASSYSSAGGRQPQHF	TGTGCCAGCAGCTACTCCTCGGCTGGAGGGAGGCAGCCCCAGCATTTT
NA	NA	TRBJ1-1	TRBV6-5	CASSYGRNTEAFF	TGTGCCAGCAGTTACGGCAGGAACACTGAAGCTTTCTTT
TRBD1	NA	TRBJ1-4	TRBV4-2	CASSQAQGQGDEKLFF	TGTGCCAGCAGCCAAGCTCAGGGACAGGGGGATGAAAAACTGTTTTTT
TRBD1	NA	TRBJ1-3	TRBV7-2	CASSITGGAPGNTIYF	TGTGCCAGCAGCATTACAGGGGGCGCGCCAGGAAACACCATATATTTT
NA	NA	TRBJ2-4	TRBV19	CASSIAGVSFDIQYF	TGTGCCAGTAGTATCGCAGGGGTGTCTTTTGACATTCAGTACTTC
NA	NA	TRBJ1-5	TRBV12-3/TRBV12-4	CASSLNYQPQHF	TGTGCCAGCAGTTTAAACTATCAGCCCCAGCATTTT
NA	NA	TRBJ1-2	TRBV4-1	CASSQPRYGYTF	TGCGCCAGCAGCCAACCCAGATATGGCTACACCTTC
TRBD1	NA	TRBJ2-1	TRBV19	CASRTTGEINEQFF	TGTGCCAGTAGAACCACAGGGGAAATCAACGAGCAGTTCTTC
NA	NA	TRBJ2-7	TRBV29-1	CSVASGVSYEQYF	TGCAGCGTTGCATCCGGGGTCTCCTACGAGCAGTACTTC
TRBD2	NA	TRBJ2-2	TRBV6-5	CASRLAANTGELFF	TGTGCCAGCAGACTAGCGGCGAACACCGGGGAGCTGTTTTTT
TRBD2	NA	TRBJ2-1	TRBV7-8	CASSLLAGANNEQFF	TGTGCCAGCAGCTTATTAGCGGGGGCTAACAATGAGCAGTTCTTC
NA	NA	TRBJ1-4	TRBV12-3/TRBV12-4	CASSLVPLGKLFF	TGTGCCAGCAGTTTAGTACCGCTCGGAAAACTGTTTTTT
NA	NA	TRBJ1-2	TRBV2	CASSEEGPRGYTF	TGTGCCAGCAGTGAAGAGGGGCCCAGGGGCTACACCTTC
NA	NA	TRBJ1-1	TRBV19	CASSTGHSNTEAFF	TGTGCCAGTAGTACAGGACACTCGAACACTGAAGCTTTCTTT
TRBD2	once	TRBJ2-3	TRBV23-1	CASSQPSQRGTGDTQYF	TGCGCCAGCAGTCAACCATCCCAGCGGGGGACCGGAGATACGCAGTATTTT
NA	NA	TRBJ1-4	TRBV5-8	CASTPRGVTNEKLFF	TGTGCCAGCACCCCCCGGGGGGTCACTAATGAAAAACTGTTTTTT